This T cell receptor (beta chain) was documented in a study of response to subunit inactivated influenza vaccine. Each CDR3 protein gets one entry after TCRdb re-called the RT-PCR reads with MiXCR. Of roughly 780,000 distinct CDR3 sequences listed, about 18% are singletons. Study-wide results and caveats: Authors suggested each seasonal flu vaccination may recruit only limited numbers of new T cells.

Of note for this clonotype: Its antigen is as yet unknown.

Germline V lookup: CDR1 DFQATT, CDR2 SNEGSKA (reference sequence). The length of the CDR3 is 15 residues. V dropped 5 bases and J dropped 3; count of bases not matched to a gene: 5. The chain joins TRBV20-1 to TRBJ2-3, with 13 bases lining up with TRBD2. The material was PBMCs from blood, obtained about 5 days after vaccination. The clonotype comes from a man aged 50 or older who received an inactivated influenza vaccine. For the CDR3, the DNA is TGCAGTGCTCGGACTAGCGGGAGTCGGACAGATACGCAGTATTTT. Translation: CSARTSGSRTDTQYF.